This T cell receptor beta chain was captured in a study of neurological immune-mediated disorders. Germline V gene sequence: CDR1 SEHNR, CDR2 FQNEAQ (reference sequence). CDR3 length: 13 residues. V was pared by 5 bases and J by 8 bases, with 8 bases of the junction left unmatched. Time point: longitudinal time-point 2. From 15-18 subjects, over 180 million TCR-beta sequences were obtained in each sequencing run. TCRdb passed the 5' RACE reads through MiXCR, listing each CDR3 protein once. The data hold 55,000 to 65,000 distinct CDR3 sequences, with more than 9.5% observed a single time. This clonotype was picked up many times.

This chain uses TRBV7-9 with TRBJ1-2, with 7 bases matching TRBD1. The receptor was derived from a man aged 30 to 45 in good health. The sample taken for sequencing was PBMCs. CDR3 coding DNA: TGTGCCAGCAGCCACAAGGACAGGCAAGGCTACACCTTC. Encoded protein: CASSHKDRQGYTF.